Presented here are 28 T cell receptor beta chains from one specimen sequenced in a study of T cell responses to AZD1222 COVID-19 vaccine. The assay was immunoSEQ multiplex PCR, and TCRdb's table has in-frame clones only and misses some. Here the sample spans about 110,000 clones, approximately 90% being singletons. The material sequenced was peripheral blood, taken on day 0 of AZD1222 vaccination. The receptors were sampled from an adult in good health.

The CDR3 loop reads CASSINREYEQYF. DNA of the CDR3: TGTGCCAGCAGCATCAATAGAGAGTACGAGCAGTACTTC. The chain uses TRBV11-2 and TRBJ2-7, with D unclear. This CDR3 region has 13 residues. In germline, CDR1 is SGHAT, CDR2 FQNNGV. V shed 5 bases and J shed 4 bases, with 12 bases lying between them.

The chain uses TRBV6-2 or TRBV6-3 and TRBJ1-2; weak D call: TRBD1 (6 bases). Germline loops: CDR1 MNHEY, CDR2 SVGEGT. Trimming pared 2 bases from V and 1 base from J, leaving 11 bases between. CDR3 length equals 15 residues. Here the CDR3 DNA reads TGTGCCAGCAGTTACGTGGGACAAGTTAACTATGGCTACACCTTC. Translating it yields CASSYVGQVNYGYTF.

This clone was recorded only once. This chain links TRBV7-2 with TRBJ2-1; D is undetermined. There are 14 residues in the CDR3. V was shortened by 7 bases and J by 14 bases, with 24 bases between the two germline ends. CDR1 SGHTA and CDR2 FQGNSA come from the germline V gene. The DNA of the CDR3 is TGTGCCAGCACGGAGACACGTAATATTCCCCCGAAGTTCTTC. It is translated as CASTETRNIPPKFF.

By share, this clone ranks as medium-sized. The genes are TRBV10-1 and TRBJ2-5; D is unresolved. CDR3 length equals 10 residues. Deletions cut 8 bases from V and 7 bases from J, with 8 bases between. Germline V gives CDR1 WNHNN, CDR2 SYGVQD (reference sequence). The CDR3 region has the DNA TGCGCCAGCGTCTCGGGGACCCAGTACTTC. Residues: CASVSGTQYF.

The V and J genes are TRBV6-2 or TRBV6-3 and TRBJ1-2; TRBD1 matches 9 bases. The CDR3 totals 16 residues. The junction had 5 bases not matched to a gene; V was cut back by 0 bases and J by 3 bases. Germline V gives CDR1 MNHEY, CDR2 SVGEGT. The CDR3 spells CASSYSNRGLDYGYTF. The CDR3 nucleotides read TGTGCCAGCAGTTACTCGAACAGGGGGCTTGACTATGGCTACACCTTC.

The chain recombines TRBV7-6 with TRBJ2-1, with TRBD2 identical over 8 bases. From germline, CDR1 is SGHVS and CDR2 FNYEAQ. The CDR3 length is 16 residues. Trimming removed 0 bases from V and 8 bases from J; junction bases left unmatched: 9. The CDR3 sequence: CASSLAGRGGGDEQFF. The DNA of the CDR3 is TGTGCCAGCAGCTTAGCTGGACGGGGGGGCGGTGATGAGCAGTTCTTC.

V gene TRBV24-1 combines with J gene TRBJ2-1; D possibly corresponds to TRBD2 (5 bases). V shed 8 bases and J shed 6 bases, with 13 bases lying between them. Germline V gene sequence: CDR1 KGHDR, CDR2 SFDVKD. The CDR3 totals 13 residues. CDR3 loop: CATMASFGNEQFF. The CDR3 DNA sequence: TGTGCCACCATGGCTAGCTTCGGCAATGAGCAGTTCTTC.

This clone was recorded once. V usage is TRBV19 and J usage is TRBJ1-2; D is unclear. The germline V gene encodes CDR1 LNHDA and CDR2 SQIVND (reference sequence). The CDR3 covers 14 residues. Between the trimmed V and J ends, which lost 7 bases and 0 bases, there was a span of 12 bases. In nucleotides, the CDR3 is TGTGCCAGTAAAACAGATAATCCTAACTATGGCTACACCTTC. It translates to CASKTDNPNYGYTF.

CDR3 in DNA: TGTGCCAGCAGCTCCATTACAGGGGGCGGCGAAGCTTTCTTT. Translated: CASSSITGGGEAFF. This chain joins TRBV7-9 and TRBJ1-1, with 9 positions matching TRBD1. This CDR3 contains 14 residues. Trimming at V came to 4 bases and at J to 8 bases, leaving 8 bases not matched to a gene. CDR1 is SEHNR and CDR2 is FQNEAQ in the germline V gene (reference sequence). The entire variable domain, with the rest obtained from reference TRBV7-9 and TRBJ1-1, is as follows: DTGVSQNPRHKITKRGQNVTFRCDPISEHNRLYWYRQTLGQGPEFLTYFQNEAQLEKSRLLSDRFSAERPKGSFSTLEIQRTEQGDSAMYLCASSSITGGGEAFFGQGTRLTVV.

This clone has a single count. The CDR3 sequence: CASREPGTSYEQYF. The CDR3, as DNA: TGCGCCAGCAGGGAGCCGGGGACCTCCTACGAGCAGTACTTC. The V call is TRBV5-1, the J call TRBJ2-7, with D perhaps being TRBD1 or TRBD2 (5 bases each). Germline CDR1 SGHRS, CDR2 YFSETQ. Trimming removed 5 bases at V and 0 bases at J, with 12 bases between. The CDR3 consists of 14 residues.

The V call is TRBV23-1, the J call TRBJ1-1; no clear D gene. TRBV23-1 has ORF status, its function being uncertain. Trimming cost V 4 bases and J 0 bases, with 15 bases left between them. This CDR3 spans 16 amino acids. Written as DNA, the CDR3 is TGCGCCAGCAGTCTCCCAACATCCGGGGTGAACACTGAAGCTTTCTTT. It yields the protein CASSLPTSGVNTEAFF.

The V call is TRBV11-3, the J call TRBJ2-7, with TRBD1 matching 8 bases. V was clipped by 5 bases and J by 3 bases; unmatched bases: 18. In germline, CDR1 is SGHNT, CDR2 YENEEA. CDR3 length: 18 amino acids. The CDR3 nucleotides are TGTGCCAGCAGCACAAGAGTCCCCGACAGGGGTAAGAACTACGAGCAGTACTTC. It codes for CASSTRVPDRGKNYEQYF.

The rearrangement uses TRBV29-1 and TRBJ2-7; 9 nucleotides agree with TRBD1. Trimming cost V 7 bases and J 3 bases; bases outside gene matches: 7. The CDR3 is 13 amino acids. CDR1 is SQVTM and CDR2 is ANQGSEA in the germline V gene. The CDR3 region is CSGWTGAGYEQYF. The CDR3 DNA reads as TGCAGCGGCTGGACAGGGGCCGGCTACGAGCAGTACTTC.

This chain joins TRBV7-9 and TRBJ1-1; D possibly corresponds to TRBD1 (6 bases). V lost 6 bases to trimming and J lost 5 bases, with 7 bases between them. The CDR3 is made up of 11 amino acids. In germline, CDR1 is SEHNR, CDR2 FQNEAQ (reference sequence). The CDR3 nucleotides are TGTGCCAGCAGAGGGGGAACTGAAGCTTTCTTT. This gives the protein CASRGGTEAFF.

V gene TRBV11-3 combines with J gene TRBJ2-3, with D uncertain. The CDR3 has 13 amino acids. V was clipped by 3 bases and J by 2 bases, with 6 bases between them. The germline gives CDR1 SGHNT, CDR2 YENEEA. CDR3 nucleotides: TGTGCCAGCAGCTTGAAGGACACAGATACGCAGTATTTT. Its translation: CASSLKDTDTQYF.

The chain is built from TRBV7-8 and TRBJ2-7; the match to TRBD1 covers 9 bases. This CDR3 is built from 13 residues. The V gene end was trimmed by 4 bases and the J gene end by 5 bases; junction bases not matched to a gene: 3. The V gene's germline CDR1 is SGHVS and CDR2 FQNEAQ. CDR3 bases: TGTGCCAGCAGCTCGGGACAGGGCGACGAGCAGTACTTC. Its protein product is CASSSGQGDEQYF.

This chain uses TRBV5-5 with TRBJ1-1; D gene uncertain. Looked up from germline, CDR1 is SGHKS and CDR2 is YYEKEE (reference sequence). CDR3 size: 15 residues. V lost 1 base and J 4 bases, leaving 14 bases between the germline ends. The CDR3 loop reads CASSLYPGGGTEAFF. The CDR3 DNA reads as TGTGCCAGCAGCTTGTATCCAGGCGGAGGCACTGAAGCTTTCTTT. Drawing the rest from reference TRBV5-5 and TRBJ1-1, the complete variable domain is DAGVTQSPTHLIKTRGQQVTLRCSPISGHKSVSWYQQVLGQGPQFIFQYYEKEERGRGNFPDRFSARQFPNYSSELNVNALLLGDSALYLCASSLYPGGGTEAFFGQGTRLTVV.

In this sample, this clone turned up once. The V gene is TRBV4-1, the J gene TRBJ1-6, with 8 nucleotides matching TRBD1. The CDR3 loop spans 14 amino acids. V lost 2 bases, J lost 11 bases, and 5 bases stayed unmatched. Looked up from germline, CDR1 is MGHRA and CDR2 is YSYEKL. This chain's CDR3 is CASSQTGGIPPLHF. Written as DNA, the CDR3 is TGCGCCAGCAGCCAAACAGGGGGGATCCCACCCCTCCACTTT.

The chain carries TRBV6-4 and TRBJ1-1, with D possibly matching TRBD1 (6 bases). V dropped 2 bases and J dropped 3 bases, with 16 bases sitting between them. Per the germline V gene, CDR1 is MRHNA and CDR2 is SNTAGT. CDR3 length: 16 residues. The CDR3 here is CASSDEGEGTYTEAFF. In DNA, the CDR3 is TGTGCCAGCAGTGACGAGGGGGAAGGGACTTACACTGAAGCTTTCTTT.

This rearrangement joins TRBV5-5 to TRBJ2-7; no clear D. The CDR3 is made up of 11 amino acids. Per germline, CDR1 SGHKS and CDR2 YYEKEE (reference sequence). V was shortened by 6 bases and J by 2 bases, with 6 bases between the two germline ends. CDR3 DNA: TGTGCCAGCACCGCCCCCTACGAGCAGTACTTC. Its translation is CASTAPYEQYF. Looking up the rest from reference TRBV5-5 and TRBJ2-7 gives the full variable domain: DAGVTQSPTHLIKTRGQQVTLRCSPISGHKSVSWYQQVLGQGPQFIFQYYEKEERGRGNFPDRFSARQFPNYSSELNVNALLLGDSALYLCASTAPYEQYFGPGTRLTVT.

The rearrangement links TRBV19 to TRBJ1-6; unclear D gene. The CDR3 contains 15 residues. Trimming took off 3 bases at V and 8 bases at J, with 14 bases between the two ends. Germline CDR1 and CDR2: LNHDA and SQIVND (reference sequence). The DNA for the CDR3 is TGTGCCAGTAGTATTTACGAAGGATTGGATTCACCCCTCCACTTT. Protein sequence: CASSIYEGLDSPLHF.

In its sample, this clone was seen a few times. This rearrangement joins TRBV6-1 to TRBJ1-1; TRBD1 matches at 7 bases. The V segment lost 3 bases and the J segment 5 bases; nucleotides outside the gene matches: 6. The length of the CDR3 is 14 residues. The germline gives CDR1 MNHNS, CDR2 SASEGT. CDR3 protein: CASSELQGWTEAFF. As DNA, the CDR3 is TGTGCCAGCAGTGAGCTACAGGGGTGGACTGAAGCTTTCTTT.

This chain's CDR3 is CASSQDRSGQTEKLFF. The DNA for the CDR3 is TGTGCCAGCAGCCAAGATAGGTCCGGTCAGACTGAAAAACTGTTTTTT. V and J are TRBV3-1 (or the pseudogene TRBV3-2) and TRBJ1-4; D gene ambiguous. Germline V gives CDR1 LGHDT, CDR2 YNNKEL (reference sequence). The CDR3 has 16 residues. V was clipped by 0 bases and J by 7 bases, with 15 bases between them.

The chain employs TRBV12-3 or TRBV12-4 and TRBJ1-2; maybe TRBD1 (6 bases). V was pared by 6 bases and J by 8 bases, with 16 bases between. The CDR3 is 13 amino acids. CDR3 DNA sequence: TGTGCCAGCAGCCCCCGTGGGGGGCAAGGCTACACCTTC. Translated, it gives CASSPRGGQGYTF.

This chain links TRBV27 with TRBJ2-7; D may match TRBD1 or TRBD2 (6 bases each). V dropped 6 bases and J dropped 1 base, with 22 bases sitting between them. Germline V gene sequence: CDR1 MNHEY, CDR2 SMNVEV (reference sequence). The CDR3 sequence is 17 residues long. CDR3 sequence: CASSQMTGIGLSYEQYF. Written as DNA, the CDR3 is TGTGCCAGCAGCCAGATGACAGGAATCGGACTATCCTACGAGCAGTACTTC.

The CDR3 DNA reads as TGTGCCAGCAGCTTGAAAAGGGACGTCCGCAACACTGAAGCTTTCTTT. It codes for CASSLKRDVRNTEAFF. This rearrangement joins TRBV7-9 to TRBJ1-1; tentative D call: TRBD1 (5 bases). Germline CDR1 is SEHNR and CDR2 is FQNEAQ (reference sequence). Trimming left V 3 bases short and J 2 bases short, with 16 bases between. This CDR3 comprises 16 residues.

The V call is TRBV11-2, the J call TRBJ2-1; the match to TRBD1 covers 10 bases. The CDR3 has 14 residues. The trim removed 4 bases at V and 7 bases at J, leaving 4 bases unmatched. Germline lookup yields CDR1 SGHAT and CDR2 FQNNGV. This CDR3 is CASSWGQGWNEQFF. In DNA form, the CDR3 reads TGTGCCAGCAGCTGGGGACAGGGGTGGAATGAGCAGTTCTTC.

The chain uses TRBV6-5 and TRBJ2-7; D call uncertain. V was shortened by 2 bases and J by 3 bases, with 11 bases between the two germline ends. The CDR3 is 14 residues long. CDR1 and CDR2 from the germline V gene are MNHEY and SVGAGI. The chain's CDR3 is CASSYLRGDYEQYF. The CDR3 bases are TGTGCCAGCAGTTACCTTCGCGGCGACTACGAGCAGTACTTC.